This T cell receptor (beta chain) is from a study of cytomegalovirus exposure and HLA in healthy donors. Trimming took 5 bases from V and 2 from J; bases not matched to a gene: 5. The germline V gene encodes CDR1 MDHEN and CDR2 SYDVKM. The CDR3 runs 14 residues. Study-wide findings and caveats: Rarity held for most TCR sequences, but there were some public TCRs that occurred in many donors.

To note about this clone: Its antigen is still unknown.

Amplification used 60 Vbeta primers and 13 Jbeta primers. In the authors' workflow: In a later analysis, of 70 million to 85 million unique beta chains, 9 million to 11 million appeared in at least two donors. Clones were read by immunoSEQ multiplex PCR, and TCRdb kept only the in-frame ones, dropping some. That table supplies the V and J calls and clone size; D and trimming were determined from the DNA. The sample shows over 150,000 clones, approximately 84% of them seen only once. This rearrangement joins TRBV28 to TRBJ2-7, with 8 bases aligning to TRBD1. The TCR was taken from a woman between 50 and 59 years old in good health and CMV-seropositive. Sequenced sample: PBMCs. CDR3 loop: CASSPDRGPYEQYF. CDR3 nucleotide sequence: TGTGCCAGCAGTCCAGACAGGGGTCCCTACGAGCAGTACTTC.